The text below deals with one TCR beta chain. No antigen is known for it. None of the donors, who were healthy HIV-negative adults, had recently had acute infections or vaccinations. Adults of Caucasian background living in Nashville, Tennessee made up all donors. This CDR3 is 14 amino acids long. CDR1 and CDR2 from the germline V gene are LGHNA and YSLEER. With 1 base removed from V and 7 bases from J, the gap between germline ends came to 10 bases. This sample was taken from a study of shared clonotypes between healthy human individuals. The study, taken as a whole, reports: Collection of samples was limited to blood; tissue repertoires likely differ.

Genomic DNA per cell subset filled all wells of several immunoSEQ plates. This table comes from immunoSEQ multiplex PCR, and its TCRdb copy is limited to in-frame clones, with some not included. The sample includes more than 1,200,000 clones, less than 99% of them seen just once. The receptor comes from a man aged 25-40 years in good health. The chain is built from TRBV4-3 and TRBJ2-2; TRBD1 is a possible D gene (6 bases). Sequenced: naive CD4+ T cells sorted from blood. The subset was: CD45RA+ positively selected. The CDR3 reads CASSQVVGHGELFF. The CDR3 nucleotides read TGCGCCAGCAGCCAAGTGGTGGGACACGGGGAGCTGTTTTTT.